These T cell receptor beta chains were read from a single sample in a study of shared clonotypes between healthy human individuals. Here immunoSEQ multiplex PCR was the method, and the copy in TCRdb shows in-frame clones only, minus some. The sample carries around 1,900,000 clones, about 93% recorded once. Sequencing was performed on naive CD8+ T cells from PBMCs. These receptors came from a man aged 18 to 29 in good health. Some clones in this sample may be carry-over from other donors' samples. CDR3s include the opening cysteine and the closing phenylalanine or tryptophan. D genes are given only for firm matches. A row's size may be missing; if present it is once, few, many or a size class.

clone size: .; V gene: TRBV7-9; CDR3 length: 16; J gene: TRBJ2-7; D gene: .; CDR3 DNA: TGTGCCAGCAGCTTAGTACAGGGAATCGTCACCTACGAGCAGTACTTC; CDR3 protein: CASSLVQGIVTYEQYF
clone size: .; V gene: TRBV27; CDR3 length: 16; J gene: TRBJ2-5; D gene: TRBD1; CDR3 DNA: TGTGCCAGCAGTTTATTTGGGACAGGGGCACAAGAGACCCAGTACTTC; CDR3 protein: CASSLFGTGAQETQYF
clone size: .; V gene: TRBV29-1; CDR3 length: 13; J gene: TRBJ1-2; D gene: .; CDR3 DNA: TGCAGCGTTGAAGATTGGCCGAACTATGGCTACACCTTC; CDR3 protein: CSVEDWPNYGYTF
clone size: .; V gene: TRBV28; CDR3 length: 16; J gene: TRBJ2-2; D gene: TRBD2; CDR3 DNA: TGTGCCAGCAGTTCTCCGGGACTAGCGGGCCCCGGGGAGCTGTTTTTT; CDR3 protein: CASSSPGLAGPGELFF
clone size: .; V gene: TRBV5-1; CDR3 length: 16; J gene: TRBJ2-7; D gene: TRBD2; CDR3 DNA: TGCGCCAGCAGCAACCTTTTTACTAGCGGGAGATACGAGCAGTACTTC; CDR3 protein: CASSNLFTSGRYEQYF
clone size: .; V gene: TRBV13; CDR3 length: 16; J gene: TRBJ2-2; D gene: .; CDR3 DNA: TGTGCCAGCAGCCCCCCCACAGGGCCGAACACCGGGGAGCTGTTTTTT; CDR3 protein: CASSPPTGPNTGELFF
clone size: few; V gene: TRBV18; CDR3 length: 15; J gene: TRBJ1-1; D gene: TRBD1; CDR3 DNA: TGTGCCAGCTCACACACCGGGACAGGGATCGAAAGAGCTTTCTTT; CDR3 protein: CASSHTGTGIERAFF
clone size: .; V gene: TRBV28; CDR3 length: 12; J gene: TRBJ2-7; D gene: .; CDR3 DNA: TGTGCCAGCACTCGGGACCTCTACGAGCAGTACTTC; CDR3 protein: CASTRDLYEQYF
clone size: .; V gene: TRBV28; CDR3 length: 16; J gene: TRBJ1-4; D gene: .; CDR3 DNA: TGTGCCAGCAGATTTTCCGGCCTTCTTACTAATGAAAAACTGTTTTTT; CDR3 protein: CASRFSGLLTNEKLFF
clone size: .; V gene: TRBV2; CDR3 length: 18; J gene: TRBJ2-4; D gene: TRBD2; CDR3 DNA: TGTGCCAGCAGTCTGAGGGGGACTAGCGGGAGTACAAAAAACATTCAGTACTTC; CDR3 protein: CASSLRGTSGSTKNIQYF
clone size: .; V gene: TRBV6-5; CDR3 length: 14; J gene: TRBJ1-1; D gene: TRBD1; CDR3 DNA: TGTGCCAGCAGTTACCGGACAGGGCATGAGAGAGCTTTCTTT; CDR3 protein: CASSYRTGHERAFF
clone size: .; V gene: TRBV27; CDR3 length: 14; J gene: TRBJ1-2; D gene: .; CDR3 DNA: TGTGCCAGCAGTTTAAGGGGGGGCGTATACGGCTACACCTTC; CDR3 protein: CASSLRGGVYGYTF
clone size: .; V gene: TRBV27; CDR3 length: 14; J gene: TRBJ2-3; D gene: .; CDR3 DNA: TGTGCCAGCATCTCCAGGGGTAACACAGATACGCAGTATTTT; CDR3 protein: CASISRGNTDTQYF
clone size: .; V gene: TRBV6-1; CDR3 length: 17; J gene: TRBJ2-6; D gene: TRBD1; CDR3 DNA: TGTGCCAGCAGTGAATTGTATCTGGAGGACAGGGTGCGAGGAGGCACTTTC; CDR3 protein: CASSELYLEDRVRGGTF
clone size: .; V gene: TRBV5-1; CDR3 length: 17; J gene: TRBJ2-3; D gene: TRBD2; CDR3 DNA: TGCGCCAGCAGCTTAGGGCTAGCGGGACTTAGCACAGATACGCAGTATTTT; CDR3 protein: CASSLGLAGLSTDTQYF
clone size: .; V gene: TRBV9; CDR3 length: 14; J gene: TRBJ2-7; D gene: TRBD1; CDR3 DNA: TGTGCCAGCAGCGTAGAGGGCAGGGGGCACGAGCAGTACTTC; CDR3 protein: CASSVEGRGHEQYF
clone size: .; V gene: TRBV7-9; CDR3 length: 13; J gene: TRBJ1-1; D gene: .; CDR3 DNA: TGTGCCAGCAGCTTAGTCCACAGACCTGAAGCTTTCTTT; CDR3 protein: CASSLVHRPEAFF